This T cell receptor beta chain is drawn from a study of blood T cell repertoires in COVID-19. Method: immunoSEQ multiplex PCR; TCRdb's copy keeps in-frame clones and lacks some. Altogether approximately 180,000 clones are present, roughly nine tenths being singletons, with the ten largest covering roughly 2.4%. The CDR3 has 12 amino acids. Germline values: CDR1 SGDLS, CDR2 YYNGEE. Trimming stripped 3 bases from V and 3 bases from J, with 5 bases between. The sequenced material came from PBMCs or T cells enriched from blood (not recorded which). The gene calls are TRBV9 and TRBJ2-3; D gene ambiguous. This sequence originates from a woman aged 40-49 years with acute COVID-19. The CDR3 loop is CASSARTDTQYF. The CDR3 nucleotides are TGTGCCAGCAGCGCTCGGACAGATACGCAGTATTTT.